The 22 T cell receptor beta chains given below trace back to one sample, sequenced in a study of blood T cell repertoires in COVID-19. The table came from immunoSEQ multiplex PCR; TCRdb's copy has only in-frame clones and leaves some out. In the table there are approximately 150,000 clones, approximately 90% of which are singletons. Sequencing used peripheral blood. These TCRs come from a woman aged 50 to 60 with acute or convalescent COVID-19.

This clone was picked up one time. The chain has TRBV19 and TRBJ1-5, with TRBD1 identical over 8 bases. The germline V gene encodes CDR1 LNHDA and CDR2 SQIVND (reference sequence). There are 13 residues in the CDR3. V trimming: 10 bases; J trimming: 1 base; junction bases outside the gene matches: 3. CDR3 coding DNA: TGTGCCACCCAGGGGGCGAGCAATCAGCCCCAGCATTTT. It yields the protein CATQGASNQPQHF.

The gene calls are TRBV2 and TRBJ2-3; D call uncertain. V was clipped by 1 base and J by 5 bases, with 7 bases between them. This CDR3 is 13 amino acids long. Germline CDR1 and CDR2: SNHLY and FYNNEI. CDR3 sequence (DNA): TGTGCCAGCAGTGAAGAAAGCCTAGATACGCAGTATTTT. Translation: CASSEESLDTQYF.

This clone was seen just once. This chain links TRBV15 with TRBJ2-7; D is possibly TRBD2 (5 bases). V lost 1 base and J lost 5, with 12 bases in between. The V gene's germline CDR1 is LNHNV and CDR2 YYDKDF (reference sequence). The CDR3 has 14 residues. CDR3 nucleotide sequence: TGTGCCACCAGCAGAGTCCGGGGAACGCACGAGCAGTACTTC. Protein: CATSRVRGTHEQYF.

The chain recombines TRBV3-1 (or the pseudogene TRBV3-2) with TRBJ1-2, with 7 bases fitting TRBD1. Germline lookup yields CDR1 LGHDT and CDR2 YNNKEL (reference sequence). CDR3 size: 11 residues. J gave up 7 bases and V 4 bases, and 0 bases lay outside the gene matches. The CDR3 DNA reads TGTGCCAGCAGCCGGACAGGTGGCTACACCTTC. Residues: CASSRTGGYTF.

The rearrangement links TRBV30 to TRBJ2-3; possible D gene TRBD2, 6 bases. CDR3 length equals 15 residues. Germline V gene data show CDR1 as GTSNPN and CDR2 as SVGIG (reference sequence). The V end lost 1 base, the J end lost 3 bases, and 14 bases lay between the germline ends. CDR3 amino acids: CAWSGKGLATDTQYF. For the CDR3, the DNA is TGTGCCTGGAGTGGGAAGGGACTCGCAACAGATACGCAGTATTTT.

The chain is built from TRBV15 and TRBJ2-6, with D perhaps TRBD2 (5 bases). V lost 5 bases to trimming and J lost 7 bases, with 12 bases between them. There are 14 residues in the CDR3. Per the germline V gene, CDR1 is LNHNV and CDR2 is YYDKDF (reference sequence). The CDR3 is CATSEGTLANVLTF. CDR3 coding DNA: TGTGCCACCAGCGAGGGAACCCTTGCCAACGTCCTGACTTTC.

Written as DNA, the CDR3 is TGTGCCAGCAGCTTCCTAGCAGATACGCAGTATTTT. This translates into CASSFLADTQYF. J is TRBJ2-3 and V is TRBV7-2; no reliable D call. Germline CDR1 SGHTA, CDR2 FQGNSA. With 3 bases removed from V and 4 bases from J, the gap between germline ends came to 5 bases. This CDR3 contains 12 residues.

The chain links TRBV24-1 to TRBJ1-2; 8 bases map to TRBD1. V lost 4 bases to trimming and J lost 3 bases; unmatched junction nucleotides: 3. The germline V gene has CDR1 KGHDR and CDR2 SFDVKD. This CDR3 spans 14 amino acids. CDR3 sequence (DNA): TGTGCCACCAGTGAACCAGGGGGCCACTATGGCTACACCTTC. It yields the protein CATSEPGGHYGYTF.

The chain uses TRBV19 and TRBJ1-2; no definite D call. Germline CDR1 reads LNHDA; CDR2 reads SQIVND (reference sequence). Trimming removed 4 bases from V and 2 bases from J, with 8 bases in between. This CDR3 region has 13 residues. DNA for the CDR3: TGTGCCAGTAGTACCCCAGTAAACTATGGCTACACCTTC. This encodes CASSTPVNYGYTF. Together with reference TRBV19 and TRBJ1-2, the CDR3 gives the full variable domain: DGGITQSPKYLFRKEGQNVTLSCEQNLNHDAMYWYRQDPGQGLRLIYYSQIVNDFQKGDIAEGYSVSREKKESFPLTVTSAQKNPTAFYLCASSTPVNYGYTFGSGTRLTVV.

This sequence joins TRBV19 and TRBJ1-6, with D hard to call. The CDR3 extends over 12 amino acids. CDR1 and CDR2 from the germline V gene are LNHDA and SQIVND (reference sequence). The germline V and J ends were trimmed by 3 bases and 9 bases, with 6 bases remaining between them. CDR3 in DNA: TGTGCCAGTAGTATTCGCGGTTCACCCCTCCACTTT. Translated, it gives CASSIRGSPLHF.

This clone occurred a few times. The V and J genes are TRBV10-3 and TRBJ1-6, with a possible D match to TRBD1 (5 bases). Germline values: CDR1 ENHRY, CDR2 SYGVKD. V lost 3 bases and J lost 6, with 9 bases in between. The CDR3 is 14 amino acids. CDR3 region: CAISDGGGNSPLHF. In DNA form, the CDR3 reads TGTGCCATCAGTGACGGGGGGGGTAATTCACCCCTCCACTTT.

V gene TRBV30 combines with J gene TRBJ2-3; 12 positions match TRBD2. Germline CDR1 and CDR2: GTSNPN and SVGIG (reference sequence). V dropped 5 bases and J dropped 5; count of bases not matched to a gene: 8. There are 15 residues in the CDR3. The CDR3 protein is CAWASGRAGGDTQYF. CDR3 DNA sequence: TGTGCCTGGGCTAGCGGGAGGGCCGGGGGAGATACGCAGTATTTT.

Here the CDR3 DNA reads TGTGCCAGCAGTTTCGTAGCGGGGAAAGATACGCAGTATTTT. Its translation is CASSFVAGKDTQYF. The chain carries TRBV28 and TRBJ2-3, with TRBD2 matching over 8 bases. Germline V lookup: CDR1 MDHEN, CDR2 SYDVKM. The CDR3 contains 14 residues. V shed 3 bases, J shed 5 bases, and the junction held 4 bases outside the gene matches.

The V and J genes are TRBV6-4 and TRBJ2-2, with TRBD1 as a possible D gene (6 bases). The germline V gene encodes CDR1 MRHNA and CDR2 SNTAGT. The V end was cut by 10 bases, the J end by 2 bases, with 14 bases between. The CDR3 is made up of 14 amino acids. The CDR3 is CATSGEFNTGELFF. In DNA form, the CDR3 reads TGTGCCACATCAGGGGAGTTTAACACCGGGGAGCTGTTTTTT.

This clone has a single count. The gene calls are TRBV6-4 and TRBJ2-3; possibly TRBD2 for D (5 bases). Trimming removed 4 bases from V and 5 bases from J, with 10 bases in between. CDR1 and CDR2 (germline): MRHNA, SNTAGT. The CDR3 consists of 13 residues. This CDR3 reads CASSADWVDTQYF. The CDR3 DNA follows: TGTGCCAGCAGTGCGGACTGGGTAGATACGCAGTATTTT.

The chain employs TRBV9 and TRBJ1-4, with 12 nucleotides matching TRBD1. V gave up 3 bases and J gave up 3 bases; unmatched junction bases: 3. Germline CDR1 SGDLS, CDR2 YYNGEE. This CDR3 is 16 amino acids long. The CDR3 region has the DNA TGTGCCAGCAGCGGGGGACAGGGGGCGGCTAATGAAAAACTGTTTTTT. This sequence encodes CASSGGQGAANEKLFF.

The chain is built from TRBV19 and TRBJ2-1, with 8 bases matching TRBD2. After removal of 5 bases from V and 9 bases from J, the junction contained 9 bases not matched to a gene. This CDR3 contains 14 residues. The germline CDR1 and CDR2 sequences are LNHDA and SQIVND (reference sequence). The CDR3 DNA is TGTGCCAGTAGTCCAAGGACTAGCTTGACTGAGCAGTTCTTC. Amino acids: CASSPRTSLTEQFF.

This clone came up once. V usage is TRBV9 and J usage is TRBJ2-3, with 8 bases that match TRBD2. There are 17 residues in the CDR3. Germline values: CDR1 SGDLS, CDR2 YYNGEE. J lost 0 bases, V lost 3 bases, and 9 bases had no gene match. DNA of the CDR3: TGTGCCAGCAGCGCTCCCCAGCGGGGGTCTAGCACAGATACGCAGTATTTT. Translation gives CASSAPQRGSSTDTQYF.

This chain joins TRBV7-2 and TRBJ2-7; TRBD2 is a possible D gene (6 bases). The CDR3 has 13 residues. Germline loops: CDR1 SGHTA, CDR2 FQGNSA. Trimming took 5 bases from V and 1 from J, leaving 9 bases between them. The CDR3 DNA follows: TGTGCCAGCAGCCCGGGGGAGTCCTACGAGCAGTACTTC. Translation gives CASSPGESYEQYF.

This chain connects TRBV21-1 to TRBJ2-3; the tabulated D call, TRBD1, remains unverified against the DNA. TRBV21-1 is labeled a pseudogene. This CDR3 region has 16 residues. In DNA, the CDR3 is TGTGCCAGCAGCGACGAACATGGGACATGCACAGATACGCAGTATTTT. As protein: CASSDEHGTCTDTQYF.

This clone is a singleton in its sample. J is TRBJ1-5 and V is TRBV19; D call uncertain. This CDR3 region has 14 residues. The germline V and J ends were trimmed by 11 bases and 6 bases, with 20 bases remaining between them. CDR1 is LNHDA, CDR2 SQIVND, per germline (reference sequence). The DNA of the CDR3 is TGTGCCTCAAATACAGATTTTCAACGTCAGCCCCAGCATTTT. This gives the protein CASNTDFQRQPQHF.

The DNA for the CDR3 is TGTGCCAGCAGCCCGACAGGGGTGGCCACCGGGGAGCTGTTTTTT. This gives the protein CASSPTGVATGELFF. V and J are TRBV6-5 and TRBJ2-2; 8 bases fit TRBD1. CDR1 and CDR2 from the germline V gene are MNHEY and SVGAGI. The CDR3 loop spans 15 amino acids. V lost 6 bases and J lost 4; bases outside the gene matches: 7.